This TCR beta chain was sequenced during a study of early T cells in non-severe SARS-CoV-2 infection. Study findings and constraints: The matching step, a VDJdb search, favored anti-spike CD8 responses and missed private and CD4 specificities.

Only a few counts were recorded for this clonotype. Its antigen remains unidentified. Attachment of unique molecular identifiers was made to individual cDNA molecules. TCRdb used MiXCR to reprocess the 5' RACE reads, holding one entry per CDR3 protein. The sample records about 63,000 distinct CDR3 sequences, under 15% being singletons. The sequence derives from an adult who was a healthcare worker with PCR-confirmed SARS-CoV-2 infection or an uninfected control (not recorded which). Sequencing used whole blood.

For the CDR3, the DNA is TGCGCCAGCAGCCCCGGACTAGCGGGGTCCACAGATACGCAGTATTTT. This encodes CASSPGLAGSTDTQYF. V and J are TRBV5-1 and TRBJ2-3, with 12 nucleotides matching TRBD2. CDR1 SGHRS and CDR2 YFSETQ come from the germline V gene. The CDR3 length is 16 residues. Germline trimming cut 4 bases from V and 2 bases from J; bases unmatched to any gene: 5.